Given below is one T cell receptor (beta chain) in context. Antigen specificity is unknown. This entry belongs to a study of shared clonotypes between healthy human individuals. Study at large: The plates for each donor numbered three CD4 naive, three CD4 memory, two CD8 naive and one CD8 memory.

CDR1 is LNHDA and CDR2 is SQIVND in the germline V gene (reference sequence). Trimming stripped 5 bases from V and 1 base from J, with 11 bases between. The CDR3 covers 14 residues. Each PCR replicate from the sorted subsets contained about 180 ng DNA, which is some 31,000 T cell genomes. TCRdb's table, derived via immunoSEQ multiplex PCR, lists solely in-frame clones and lacks some. The sample lists millions of clones, 85% to 95% occurring once. Study-level findings and limits: Estimated richness values were generally larger in naive subsets than in memory subsets.

The genes are TRBV19 and TRBJ1-1; possible D gene TRBD1, 5 bases. The TCR was taken from a man in his late teens or twenties in good health. Sequencing input: naive CD4+ T cells sorted from blood. Subset described: CD45RA+ positively selected. CDR3 protein: CASSEGRQNTEAFF. The DNA of the CDR3 is TGTGCCAGTAGTGAGGGACGGCAGAACACTGAAGCTTTCTTT. Using reference TRBV19 and TRBJ1-1 for the parts outside the CDR3, the full variable domain is DGGITQSPKYLFRKEGQNVTLSCEQNLNHDAMYWYRQDPGQGLRLIYYSQIVNDFQKGDIAEGYSVSREKKESFPLTVTSAQKNPTAFYLCASSEGRQNTEAFFGQGTRLTVV.